The sequence of this TCR beta chain was determined in a study of T cells after posttransplantation cyclophosphamide. CDR1 is SGHDT and CDR2 is YYEEEE in the germline V gene. Trimming shortened V by 5 bases and J by 3 bases, and 17 bases separated the two germline ends. The CDR3 consists of 15 residues. TCRdb's table, derived via immunoSEQ multiplex PCR, lists solely in-frame clones and lacks some. Among about 9,100 clones, approximately 98% were seen once, and the ten largest hold about 0.3%. The rearrangement joins TRBV5-6 to TRBJ1-1; D may be TRBD1 (5 bases). The sequence came from a man aged 50 to 60 in good health, CMV-negative, and a related stem cell transplant donor. The specimen sequenced was naive CD8+ T cells sorted from PBMCs. CDR3 sequence (DNA): TGTGCCAGCAGACCGACGGGGGAATGGGACACTGAAGCTTTCTTT. Translating gives CASRPTGEWDTEAFF.